This T cell receptor beta chain was documented in a study of early T cells in non-severe SARS-CoV-2 infection. Across the whole study: The sequenced material was bulk RNA from unsorted whole blood, and its chains were unpaired.

The study's findings and limits: The VDJdb matching leaned toward anti-spike CD8 responses and overlooked private and CD4 specificities.

Individual cDNA molecules received unique molecular identifiers. TCRdb recomputed calls from the 5' RACE reads with MiXCR, one row per CDR3 protein. In the table there are around 40,000 distinct CDR3 sequences, approximately 6.1% of which are singletons. This clonotype has at least ten counts. The antigen is not known. Germline V lookup: CDR1 SGHAT, CDR2 FQNNGV. The CDR3 covers 15 residues. V gave up 6 bases and J gave up 9 bases; unmatched junction bases: 13. Sequencing used whole blood. V usage is TRBV11-2 and J usage is TRBJ2-1, with 8 bases fitting TRBD2. The sequence was obtained from an adult who was a healthcare worker with PCR-confirmed SARS-CoV-2 infection or an uninfected control (not recorded which). The CDR3 sequence: CASRLELREVREQFF. CDR3 DNA sequence: TGTGCCAGCAGACTCGAGCTGCGGGAGGTCCGTGAGCAGTTCTTC.